This T cell receptor beta chain appears in the sequencing data of a study of blood T cell repertoires in COVID-19. Produced via immunoSEQ multiplex PCR; TCRdb's table is partial and in-frame only. The table records about 140,000 clones, roughly 88% of them present only once. The CDR3 extends over 15 amino acids. V lost 2 bases and J 0 bases, leaving 8 bases between the germline ends. CDR1 is MNHEY and CDR2 is SVGAGI in the germline V gene. Material for sequencing was PBMCs or T cells enriched from blood (not recorded which). This chain uses TRBV6-5 with TRBJ1-3; D is unclear. The sequence derives from a man in his forties or fifties who had recovered from COVID-19. The CDR3 DNA reads TGTGCCAGCAGTTACCCCGGGAGCTCTGGAAACACCATATATTTT. Encoded protein: CASSYPGSSGNTIYF.